This T cell receptor (beta chain) was documented in a study of blood T cell repertoires in COVID-19. Study processing details: Estimated nucleated cell counts came from reference gene primer amplification. The assay was immunoSEQ multiplex PCR, and TCRdb's table has in-frame clones only and misses some. V, J and clone size reflect that table, while D and trimming were determined from the DNA. This repertoire shows about 250,000 clones, around 84% found once; its top ten account for roughly 1.6%. CDR3 size: 14 residues. The germline CDR1 and CDR2 sequences are KGHSH and LQKENI. The J segment lost 4 bases and the V segment lost 5 bases, leaving 6 bases of the junction unmatched.

This clonotype was sampled from a woman between 45 and 65 years old who had recovered from COVID-19. The V call is TRBV18, the J call TRBJ2-3; 7 bases line up with TRBD2. The sample consisted of PBMCs or T cells enriched from blood (not recorded which). CDR3 amino acids: CASSTNSGPDTQYF. The CDR3 nucleotides read TGTGCCAGCTCAACGAATAGCGGGCCAGATACGCAGTATTTT.